This T cell receptor (beta chain) was sequenced for a study of blood T cell repertoires in COVID-19. The method was immunoSEQ multiplex PCR; TCRdb's version includes in-frame clones alone and lacks a portion of them. Of roughly 430,000 clones in the sample, 88% are singletons; the top ten hold approximately 2%. J was trimmed by 1 base and V by 0 bases; bases with no gene match: 1. Germline values: CDR1 MNHEY, CDR2 SVGAGI. The CDR3 covers 16 residues. The material sequenced was PBMCs or T cells enriched from blood (not recorded which). The TCR was taken from a middle-aged woman with acute COVID-19. The gene calls are TRBV6-5 and TRBJ2-3; 10 bases align to TRBD2. The CDR3 nucleotides read TGTGCCAGCAGTTACTCAGGGACTAGCGGCACAGATACGCAGTATTTT. This gives the protein CASSYSGTSGTDTQYF.